The entry that follows covers one T cell receptor beta chain sequence. What it binds is not known. The source of the sample is a study of T cell responses to AZD1222 COVID-19 vaccine. Whole-study findings and limits: Clonal diversity may have been underestimated, and the donors were mostly white British, with more females than males. Seropositive at baseline were only five or six AZD1222 recipients. Spike-specific TCR breadth and depth grew following two AZD1222 doses. There were vaccine-associated CD4 TCRs across spike, dominant at 160-218 and 743-854.

With V trimmed by 6 bases and J by 4 bases, 10 bases remained unmatched. Germline V gene sequence: CDR1 ENHRY, CDR2 SYGVKD. The CDR3 totals 15 residues. TCRdb's copy holds only in-frame clones and misses some; the assay was immunoSEQ multiplex PCR. Among 70,000 to 95,000 clones listed, more than 90% were seen once. The sequence was obtained from an adult in good health. The sample was peripheral blood, taken on day 0 of AZD1222 vaccination. This sequence joins TRBV10-3 and TRBJ2-3; 7 nucleotides match TRBD1. The CDR3 reads CAIRDPGQPSDTQYF. The CDR3 bases are TGTGCCATCAGGGACCCGGGACAGCCTTCAGATACGCAGTATTTT.